This is a list of T cell receptor beta chains from one sample in a study of immune cell composition in non-small cell lung cancer. The data were produced by immunoSEQ multiplex PCR, yet TCRdb's version contains in-frame clones alone and is incomplete. This table has more than 3,000 clones, 60% to 75% appearing once. Sequenced: non-adjacent lung tissue. The source of these receptors is a human donor with non-small cell lung cancer. Both conserved end residues are part of each CDR3. D genes are given only for firm matches. A clone size is listed for some rows: how often the clone was seen (once, few, many), or a class if it is expanded.

d_gene,v_gene,abundance,j_gene,CDR3nt,CDR3aa
.,TRBV27,.,TRBJ2-3,TGTGCCAGCAGTCCCCAATCAGGCCGAATCACAGATACGCAGTATTTT,CASSPQSGRITDTQYF
.,TRBV7-9,.,TRBJ2-3,TGTGCCAGCAGCTTATTGACTAGGACCACAGATACGCAGTATTTT,CASSLLTRTTDTQYF
.,TRBV11-1,.,TRBJ2-1,TGTGCCAGCACCCTCGACAATGAGCAGTTCTTC,CASTLDNEQFF
.,TRBV9,.,TRBJ2-7,TGTGCCAGCAGTCCGGGGACCTACGAGCAGTACTTC,CASSPGTYEQYF
TRBD1,TRBV19,.,TRBJ2-3,TGTGCCAGTAGTATAGGGGCAGGACAGGGTGGAGGCACAGATACGCAGTATTTT,CASSIGAGQGGGTDTQYF
.,TRBV6-4,.,TRBJ2-2,TGTGCCAGCAGCCCGGGACAACACACCGGGGAGCTGTTTTTT,CASSPGQHTGELFF
.,TRBV2,few,TRBJ2-5,TGTGCCAGCAGTTTCGGGAGTCCGTCGGGTGAGACCCAGTACTTC,CASSFGSPSGETQYF
.,TRBV7-8,.,TRBJ2-2,TGTGCCAGCAGCTTAGATGGGGGGACCGGGGAGCTGTTTTTT,CASSLDGGTGELFF
TRBD1,TRBV5-1,few,TRBJ2-1,TGCGCCAGCAGCGGATCGACAGGGCGCAATGAGCAGTTCTTC,CASSGSTGRNEQFF
.,TRBV30,.,TRBJ2-5,TGTGCCTGGAGCCCTTCGAGGAGGGAGACCCAGTACTTC,CAWSPSRRETQYF
.,TRBV28,.,TRBJ2-5,TGTGCCAGCAGTTCGTCAGGGGTAGAGAAGACCCAGTACTTC,CASSSSGVEKTQYF
.,TRBV28,large,TRBJ2-6,TGTGCCATCACAGGGATTCCAGGTGGGGCCAACGTCCTGACTTTC,CAITGIPGGANVLTF
TRBD1,TRBV2,.,TRBJ2-7,TGTGCCAGTACCGGGACAGGAGCTAACGAGCAGTACTTC,CASTGTGANEQYF
.,TRBV20-1,.,TRBJ2-7,TGCAGTGCCCGGGACACCTACGAGCAGTACTTC,CSARDTYEQYF
.,TRBV10-3,.,TRBJ2-3,TGTGCCATCAGCGGGGGTGGGGGCACAGATACGCAGTATTTT,CAISGGGGTDTQYF
.,TRBV7-2,few,TRBJ2-1,TGTGCCAGCAGCCAGCGGTATGAGCAGTTCTTC,CASSQRYEQFF
TRBD2,TRBV28,.,TRBJ2-1,TGTGCCAGCAGTCCCCGGCTAGCGGGGTTAAATGAGCAGTTCTTC,CASSPRLAGLNEQFF
TRBD2,TRBV18,once,TRBJ2-4,TGTGCCAGCTCACCACGGACTAGCGGGGTGAACATTCAGTACTTC,CASSPRTSGVNIQYF
.,TRBV19,.,TRBJ2-1,TGTGCCAGTAGTTTTTTGGGGGCGGGGGATGAGCAGTTCTTC,CASSFLGAGDEQFF
TRBD1,TRBV5-1,once,TRBJ1-3,TGCGCCAGCAGCTCCCAAACGGACAGGGCCGGAAACACCATATATTTT,CASSSQTDRAGNTIYF
TRBD1,TRBV6-1,.,TRBJ2-1,TGTGCCGCCGCGGGACAGGGCTACAATGAGCAGTTCTTC,CAAAGQGYNEQFF